The sequence of this T cell receptor (beta chain) was determined in a study of CD8 T cells in Susac syndrome. Across the study: Blood was drawn from patients with Susac syndrome. At that point, they were therapy-naive, on corticosteroids, or on intravenous immunoglobulin alone.

TEMRA cells were FACS-enriched, with CD8+ and CD4+ T cells isolated negatively. Roughly 0.45 to 1 ug RNA was reverse transcribed with random hexamers. By means of immunoSEQ multiplex PCR, TCR beta CDR3 spanning 54 Vbeta and 13 Jbeta underwent amplification. TCRdb re-analysed the immunoSEQ multiplex PCR reads in MiXCR, keeping a single row per CDR3 protein. The sample contains about 110,000 distinct CDR3 sequences, approximately 93% of which appear only once. This CDR3 has 16 amino acids. V was pared by 4 bases and J by 3 bases, with 12 bases of the junction left unmatched. The germline CDR1 and CDR2 sequences are SEHNR and FQNEAQ (reference sequence).

The source of this sequence is a human donor with Susac syndrome. Sequencing input: CD8+ T cells from PBMCs. The chain recombines TRBV7-9 with TRBJ2-7; 7 bases match TRBD2. The CDR3 sequence is CASSSPGGDDYYEQYF. CDR3 DNA sequence: TGTGCCAGCAGCTCTCCGGGAGGTGACGATTACTACGAGCAGTACTTC.